Listed below are T cell receptor beta chains from one sample, sequenced in a study of blood T cell repertoires in COVID-19. The method was immunoSEQ multiplex PCR; TCRdb's version includes in-frame clones alone and lacks a portion of them. This sample has roughly 250,000 clones, with 85% to 95% found just once. The sequenced sample consisted of PBMCs or T cells enriched from blood (not recorded which). The receptors stem from a woman aged 18-29 years who had recovered from COVID-19. CDR3s include the opening cysteine and the closing phenylalanine or tryptophan. A D gene is named only where the DNA matches it firmly. Clone size appears in some rows only: once, few, many, or a class for an expanded clone.

clone size	D gene	V gene	J gene	CDR3 length	CDR3 protein	CDR3 DNA
.	TRBD1	TRBV2	TRBJ1-2	15	CASSRGTAGSGGYTF	TGTGCCAGCAGCCGAGGGACAGCAGGTTCGGGTGGCTACACCTTC
.	TRBD2	TRBV10-2	TRBJ2-1	19	CASSERTSGSPFSHNEQFF	TGCGCCAGCAGTGAGAGGACTAGCGGGAGCCCTTTCTCCCACAATGAGCAGTTCTTC
few	.	TRBV7-9	TRBJ2-7	16	CASSLGWADLTYEQYF	TGTGCCAGCAGCTTAGGTTGGGCAGACCTGACCTACGAGCAGTACTTC
.	.	TRBV6-5	TRBJ2-7	14	CASSNLGQAYEQYF	TGTGCCAGCAGCAACCTCGGACAAGCCTACGAGCAGTACTTC
.	.	TRBV10-1	TRBJ1-2	15	CASSFVREPDYGYTF	TGCGCCAGCTCTTTTGTTCGGGAGCCTGACTATGGCTACACCTTC
.	TRBD1	TRBV5-1	TRBJ1-4	17	CASSLGRQGQSDEKLFF	TGCGCCAGCAGCTTGGGACGACAGGGACAAAGTGATGAAAAACTGTTTTTT
.	.	TRBV3-1/TRBV3-2	TRBJ2-2	16	CASSQGPIGGTGELFF	TGTGCCAGCAGCCAAGGGCCAATAGGCGGGACCGGGGAGCTGTTTTTT
few	.	TRBV3-1/TRBV3-2	TRBJ1-6	13	CASSPNRGAPLHF	TGTGCCAGCAGCCCCAACCGGGGAGCGCCCCTCCACTTT
.	TRBD1	TRBV28	TRBJ1-2	16	CASSDSRTGSPYGYTF	TGTGCCAGCAGTGACTCGAGGACAGGCTCCCCCTATGGCTACACCTTC
.	TRBD2	TRBV6-1	TRBJ2-1	17	CASSEGLGLAGLNEQFF	TGTGCCAGCAGTGAAGGCCTGGGACTAGCGGGCCTCAATGAGCAGTTCTTC
.	.	TRBV27	TRBJ1-1	13	CASSLSDRTQAFF	TGTGCCAGCAGTTTATCCGACAGGACCCAAGCTTTCTTT
.	.	TRBV19	TRBJ1-1	13	CASIREGNTEAFF	TGTGCCAGTATCAGGGAGGGGAACACTGAAGCTTTCTTT
.	.	TRBV11-2	TRBJ2-7	13	CASSRGHRDEQYF	TGTGCCAGCAGCCGGGGACACCGAGACGAGCAGTACTTC
.	.	TRBV9	TRBJ1-3	14	CASSVGTFGNTIYF	TGTGCCAGCAGCGTAGGGACATTCGGAAACACCATATATTTT
.	TRBD1	TRBV2	TRBJ2-7	13	CASSLDRTYEQYF	TGTGCCAGCAGTCTGGACAGGACCTACGAGCAGTACTTC
.	.	TRBV9	TRBJ1-4	11	CASSSRGKLFF	TGTGCCAGCAGCTCGAGAGGAAAACTGTTTTTT
.	.	TRBV28	TRBJ1-1	13	CASSLSTTTEAFF	TGTGCCAGCAGTTTATCGACAACCACTGAAGCTTTCTTT
.	.	TRBV7-9	TRBJ1-5	15	CASSPAGRDNQPQHF	TGTGCCAGCAGCCCAGCAGGGAGGGACAATCAGCCCCAGCATTTT
.	.	TRBV27	TRBJ1-1	12	CASRQGTLEAFF	TGTGCCAGCAGACAGGGTACCCTTGAAGCTTTCTTT
.	.	TRBV2	TRBJ2-5	12	CASTAEAATQYF	TGTGCCAGCACCGCGGAAGCCGCAACCCAGTACTTC
.	.	TRBV7-2	TRBJ1-2	14	CASSQDRVYDGYTF	TGTGCCAGCAGCCAAGATCGGGTTTACGATGGCTACACCTTC
.	.	TRBV3-1/TRBV3-2	TRBJ1-4	14	CASSHSGNNEKLFF	TGTGCCAGCAGCCATTCGGGAAACAATGAAAAACTGTTTTTT
.	.	TRBV25-1	TRBJ2-4	14	CRGEKRQAKNIQYF	TGTCGGGGGGAAAAGAGACAGGCGAAAAACATTCAGTACTTC
once	.	TRBV5-5	TRBJ2-7	13	CASSFQGSYEQYF	TGTGCCAGCAGCTTTCAGGGATCCTACGAGCAGTACTTC
.	.	TRBV18	TRBJ1-1	14	CASSPGGGGTEAFF	TGTGCCAGCTCACCTGGAGGGGGGGGGACTGAAGCTTTCTTT
.	.	TRBV5-1	TRBJ2-7	16	CASSLPPGGTQYEQYF	TGCGCCAGCAGCTTGCCCCCAGGCGGGACTCAATACGAGCAGTACTTC
.	TRBD1	TRBV29-1	TRBJ2-3	13	CSVSGTVTDTQYF	TGCAGCGTTTCCGGGACAGTCACAGATACGCAGTATTTT
once	TRBD1	TRBV7-9	TRBJ2-7	16	CASSTSQGKAYYEQYF	TGTGCCAGCAGCACCTCACAGGGGAAGGCCTACTACGAGCAGTACTTC
.	.	TRBV5-1	TRBJ2-3	14	CASSPSGSTDTQYF	TGCGCCAGCAGCCCGAGCGGGAGCACAGATACGCAGTATTTT
.	.	TRBV5-1	TRBJ2-7	14	CASSPSGLTYEQYF	TGCGCCAGCAGTCCGAGCGGGTTGACCTACGAGCAGTACTTC
.	.	TRBV27	TRBJ2-7	17	CASSPSAGDLSPYEQYF	TGTGCCAGCAGTCCCTCCGCAGGGGACCTATCTCCCTACGAGCAGTACTTC
once	TRBD1	TRBV29-1	TRBJ1-1	14	CSVPLETGGPEAFF	TGCAGCGTGCCGTTGGAGACAGGGGGACCTGAAGCTTTCTTT
once	.	TRBV6-5	TRBJ1-1	15	CASSYGYTGYTEAFF	TGTGCCAGCAGTTACGGATATACAGGGTACACTGAAGCTTTCTTT
.	.	TRBV6-5	TRBJ2-7	14	CASSPRGGSYEQYF	TGTGCCAGCAGCCCCAGGGGAGGGTCCTACGAGCAGTACTTC
.	TRBD2	TRBV19	TRBJ2-1	15	CASSIISGGPNEQFF	TGTGCCAGTAGTATAATTAGCGGGGGGCCCAATGAGCAGTTCTTC
.	.	TRBV7-9	TRBJ1-5	17	CASSLGYGGASNQPQHF	TGTGCCAGCAGCTTAGGCTATGGAGGGGCCTCCAATCAGCCCCAGCATTTT
.	.	TRBV28	TRBJ2-7	17	CASSLPYRQIKDYEQYF	TGTGCCAGCAGTTTACCTTACCGACAGATAAAAGACTACGAGCAGTACTTC
.	.	TRBV15	TRBJ1-2	15	CATSSSGNRARGYTF	TGTGCCACCAGCTCAAGTGGGAACAGGGCTAGGGGCTACACCTTC
.	.	TRBV5-4	TRBJ2-4	15	CASSPGKSPKNIQYF	TGTGCCAGCAGCCCAGGAAAGTCCCCCAAAAACATTCAGTACTTC